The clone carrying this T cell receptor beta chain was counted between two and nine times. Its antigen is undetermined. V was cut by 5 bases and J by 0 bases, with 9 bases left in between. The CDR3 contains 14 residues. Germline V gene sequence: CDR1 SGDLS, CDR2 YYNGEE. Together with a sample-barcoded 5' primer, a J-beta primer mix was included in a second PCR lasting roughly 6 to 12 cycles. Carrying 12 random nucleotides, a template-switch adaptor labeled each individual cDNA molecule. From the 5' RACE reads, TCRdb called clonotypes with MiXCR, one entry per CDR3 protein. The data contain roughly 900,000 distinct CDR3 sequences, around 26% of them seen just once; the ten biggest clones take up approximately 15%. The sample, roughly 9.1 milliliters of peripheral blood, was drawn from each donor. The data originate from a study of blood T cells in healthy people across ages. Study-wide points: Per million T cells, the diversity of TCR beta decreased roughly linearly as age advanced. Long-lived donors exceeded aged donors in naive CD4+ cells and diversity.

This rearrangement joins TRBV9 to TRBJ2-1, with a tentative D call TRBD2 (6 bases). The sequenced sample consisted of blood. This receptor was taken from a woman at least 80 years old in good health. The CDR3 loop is CASRAGNSYNEQFF. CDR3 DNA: TGTGCCAGCAGGGCGGGGAACTCCTACAATGAGCAGTTCTTC. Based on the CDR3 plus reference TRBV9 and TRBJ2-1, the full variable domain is DSGVTQTPKHLITATGQRVTLRCSPRSGDLSVYWYQQSLDQGLQFLIQYYNGEERAKGNILERFSAQQFPDLHSELNLSSLELGDSALYFCASRAGNSYNEQFFGPGTRLTVL.